This record looks at one TCR beta chain sequence and its context. What it recognizes is unknown. 5'RACE template switching added a universal primer site and UMIs to TCR cDNA. MiXCR, run by TCRdb on the 5' RACE reads, gives a single entry per CDR3 protein. The repertoire holds 250,000 or so distinct CDR3 sequences, with about 3.9% as singletons. These data are taken from a study of T cells after yellow fever vaccination. Study overall: With SMART-Seq v4 Ultra Low Input, the fractions containing low cell numbers were prepared. General study findings and limits: Abundant clonotypes from the bulk population could have been carried over as contaminants into FACS-sorted repertoires. Faster peaking, at day 5 versus 15, marked a secondary response that was weaker.

Trimming took off 4 bases at V and 0 bases at J, with 10 bases between the two ends. The CDR3 contains 14 residues. Germline V gene lookup returns CDR1 SGHRS and CDR2 YFSETQ. Sequenced material: PBMCs, taken 15 days after the yellow fever booster vaccination. The chain employs TRBV5-1 and TRBJ2-5; D ambiguous. This TCR was sampled from a man aged 18 to 29 who received the YFV17D yellow fever vaccine. Here the CDR3 reads CASSRNAHQETQYF. CDR3 nucleotides: TGCGCCAGCAGCCGAAACGCGCACCAAGAGACCCAGTACTTC.